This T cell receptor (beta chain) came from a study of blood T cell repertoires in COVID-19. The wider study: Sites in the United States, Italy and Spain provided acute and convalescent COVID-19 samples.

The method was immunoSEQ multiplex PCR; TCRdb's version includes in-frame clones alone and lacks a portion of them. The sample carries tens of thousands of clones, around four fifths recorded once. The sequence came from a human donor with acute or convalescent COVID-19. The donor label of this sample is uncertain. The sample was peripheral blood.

DNA of the CDR3: TGTGCCAGTAGTACGACAGGGGAAAAGGGCTATGGCTACACCTTC. Translated: CASSTTGEKGYGYTF. This sequence joins TRBV19 and TRBJ1-2, with 8 bases matching TRBD1. V lost 4 bases to trimming and J lost 4 bases; unmatched junction nucleotides: 8. The CDR3 contains 15 residues. CDR1 and CDR2 from the germline V gene are LNHDA and SQIVND (reference sequence).